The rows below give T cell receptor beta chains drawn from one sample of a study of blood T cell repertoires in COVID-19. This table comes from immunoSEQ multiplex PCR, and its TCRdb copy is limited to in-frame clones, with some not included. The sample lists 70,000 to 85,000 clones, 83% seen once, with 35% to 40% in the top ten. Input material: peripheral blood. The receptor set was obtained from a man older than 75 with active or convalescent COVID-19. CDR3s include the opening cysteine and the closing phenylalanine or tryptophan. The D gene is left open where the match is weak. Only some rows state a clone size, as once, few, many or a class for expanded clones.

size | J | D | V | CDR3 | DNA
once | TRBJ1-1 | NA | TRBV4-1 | CASSQDEGTRAEAFF | TGCGCCAGCAGCCAAGATGAGGGGACTAGGGCTGAAGCTTTCTTT
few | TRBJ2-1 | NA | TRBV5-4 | CASSLDRDNEQFF | TGTGCCAGCAGCCTAGACAGAGACAATGAGCAGTTCTTC
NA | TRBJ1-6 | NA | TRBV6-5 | CASTPGSNSPLHF | TGTGCCAGCACCCCGGGGAGCAATTCACCCCTCCACTTT
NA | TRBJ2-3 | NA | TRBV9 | CASSVKPSSAWYF | TGTGCCAGCAGCGTAAAACCCTCCAGCGCGTGGTATTTT
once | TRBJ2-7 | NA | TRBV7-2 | CASSQYRAGAEQYF | TGTGCCAGCAGCCAATACAGGGCAGGGGCCGAGCAGTACTTC
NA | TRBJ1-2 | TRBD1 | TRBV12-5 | CASGQGQTSTEGYTF | TGTGCTAGTGGTCAGGGACAGACCTCCACAGAGGGCTACACCTTC
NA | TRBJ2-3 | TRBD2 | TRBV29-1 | CSVFQRGAPDTQYF | TGCAGCGTTTTTCAGCGGGGGGCCCCAGATACGCAGTATTTT
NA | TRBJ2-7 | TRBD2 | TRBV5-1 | CASRGTSGTYEQYF | TGCGCCAGCCGGGGGACTAGCGGTACCTACGAGCAGTACTTC
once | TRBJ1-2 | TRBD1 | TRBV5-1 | CASAYRGSVDGYTF | TGCGCCAGCGCGTACAGGGGATCGGTTGATGGCTACACCTTC
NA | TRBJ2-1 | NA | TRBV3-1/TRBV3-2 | CASSPGSSYNEQFF | TGTGCCAGCAGCCCCGGGAGCTCCTACAATGAGCAGTTCTTC
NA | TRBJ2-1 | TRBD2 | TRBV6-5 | CASSYGLAGGQRQFF | TGTGCCAGCAGTTACGGGCTAGCGGGGGGCCAAAGACAGTTCTTC
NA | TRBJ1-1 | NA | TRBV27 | CASSLFPGLNTEAFF | TGTGCCAGCAGCCTCTTTCCAGGGCTGAACACTGAAGCTTTCTTT
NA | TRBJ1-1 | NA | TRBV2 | CASSRQARSEAFF | TGTGCCAGCAGTCGACAGGCCCGCTCTGAAGCTTTCTTT
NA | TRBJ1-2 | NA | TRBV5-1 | CASSLLESGGSYGYTF | TGCGCCAGCAGCTTGCTCGAGAGCGGCGGTTCTTACGGCTACACCTTC
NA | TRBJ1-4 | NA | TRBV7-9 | CASSLTATNEKLFF | TGTGCCAGCAGCTTAACAGCAACTAATGAAAAACTGTTTTTT
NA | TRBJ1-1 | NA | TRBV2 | CASSELSGQNTEAFF | TGTGCCAGCAGTGAATTGTCGGGTCAGAACACTGAAGCTTTCTTT
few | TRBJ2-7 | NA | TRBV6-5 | CASSYTVTTIYEQYF | TGTGCCAGCAGTTACACCGTGACAACGATTTACGAGCAGTACTTC
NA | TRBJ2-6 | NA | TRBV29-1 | CSVRDFSSGANVLTF | TGCAGCGTTAGGGACTTCAGCTCTGGGGCCAACGTCCTGACTTTC
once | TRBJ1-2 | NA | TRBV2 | CASSEGVTNYGYTF | TGTGCCAGCAGTGAGGGAGTAACTAACTATGGCTACACCTTC
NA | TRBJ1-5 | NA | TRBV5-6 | CASSLAGVNNQPQHF | TGTGCCAGCAGCTTGGCAGGGGTGAACAATCAGCCCCAGCATTTT
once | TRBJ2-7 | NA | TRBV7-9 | CASSPSSYEQYF | TGTGCCAGCAGCCCGAGCTCGTACGAGCAGTACTTC
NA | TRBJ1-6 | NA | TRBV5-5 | CASSFGADSPLHF | TGTGCCAGCAGCTTCGGTGCGGATTCACCCCTCCACTTT
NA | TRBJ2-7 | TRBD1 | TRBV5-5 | CASSLARTGGLYEQYF | TGTGCCAGCAGCTTGGCCCGCACAGGGGGATTGTACGAGCAGTACTTC
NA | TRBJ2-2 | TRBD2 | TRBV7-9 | CASSRGLAGDTGELFF | TGTGCCAGCAGCAGGGGACTAGCGGGGGACACCGGGGAGCTGTTTTTT
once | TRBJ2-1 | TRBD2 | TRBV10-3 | CAIRASGGLYNEQFF | TGTGCCATCAGGGCTAGCGGGGGACTCTACAATGAGCAGTTCTTC
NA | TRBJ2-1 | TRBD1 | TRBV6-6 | CASSRQGLSSYNEQFF | TGTGCCAGCAGTCGACAGGGGTTAAGCTCCTACAATGAGCAGTTCTTC
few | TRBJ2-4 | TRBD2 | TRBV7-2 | CASSLSGSGGNIQYF | TGTGCCAGCAGCTTAAGCGGGAGCGGCGGAAACATTCAGTACTTC
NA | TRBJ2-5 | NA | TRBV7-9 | CASSLQGSPTGTQYF | TGTGCCAGCAGCTTACAGGGGTCCCCCACGGGGACCCAGTACTTC